The TCR beta chain under discussion was sequenced for a study of identical twins. After removal of 3 bases from V and 5 bases from J, the junction contained 5 bases not matched to a gene. Per germline, CDR1 SGDLS and CDR2 YYNGEE. This CDR3 is built from 14 residues. This clonotype was counted a few times. Its antigen is unidentified. TCRdb re-analysed the 5' RACE reads in MiXCR, keeping a single row per CDR3 protein. The sample holds 1.5 million to 2 million distinct CDR3 sequences; under 35% are singletons and the top ten take under 0.35%. Study observations and caveats: Models came in too low on out-of-frame TCR alpha sharing in monozygotic twins.

The TCR sequence derives from a newborn girl in good health. Sequencing was performed on cord blood. The chain combines TRBV9 with TRBJ2-1, with 7 bases lining up with TRBD1. The CDR3 loop reads CASSAPDRDNEQFF. CDR3 bases: TGTGCCAGCAGCGCCCCCGACAGGGACAATGAGCAGTTCTTC.